The 22 T cell receptor beta chains in this list originate from one sample, sequenced in a study of cytomegalovirus exposure and HLA in healthy donors. With 60 Vbeta and 13 Jbeta primers, the PCR was carried out. Only in-frame clones appear in the TCRdb table, and some are missing; sequencing was by immunoSEQ multiplex PCR. The sample table includes 200,000 or so clones. Sequencing was performed on PBMCs. These receptors were obtained from a boy between 5 and 17 years old in good health and CMV-seronegative.

This chain connects TRBV5-6 to TRBJ2-7, with D possibly TRBD2 on 6 matching bases. Germline loops: CDR1 SGHDT, CDR2 YYEEEE. Trimming shortened V by 2 bases and J by 2 bases, and 17 bases separated the two germline ends. CDR3 length: 16 residues. CDR3 DNA sequence: TGTGCCAGCAGCTTCGTACTTCGGGACTTTGCCTACGAGCAGTACTTC. Translating gives CASSFVLRDFAYEQYF.

The chain joins TRBV7-2 to TRBJ1-1; 10 positions match TRBD1. Germline CDR1 is SGHTA and CDR2 is FQGNSA. Unmatched junction bases numbered 7, after V lost 5 bases and J lost 1 base. CDR3 length: 16 residues. The CDR3 loop reads CASSVTGGWTNTEAFF. The CDR3 bases are TGTGCCAGCAGCGTGACAGGGGGCTGGACGAACACTGAAGCTTTCTTT. Variable domain in full (rest from reference TRBV7-2 and TRBJ1-1): GAGVSQSPSNKVTEKGKDVELRCDPISGHTALYWYRQSLGQGLEFLIYFQGNSAPDKSGLPSDRFSAERTGGSVSTLTIQRTQQEDSAVYLCASSVTGGWTNTEAFFGQGTRLTVV.

The chain links TRBV10-3 to TRBJ1-1, with D maybe TRBD1 (6 bases). This CDR3 is built from 11 residues. Germline V gene lookup returns CDR1 ENHRY and CDR2 SYGVKD. V was trimmed by 11 bases and J by 8 bases, leaving 15 bases between them. For the CDR3, the DNA is TGTGCCGCAGGGGTGCGGCTCGAAGCTTTCTTT. This codes for CAAGVRLEAFF.

This rearrangement joins TRBV9 to TRBJ2-5, with 7 bases lining up with TRBD1. This CDR3 spans 15 amino acids. Germline V lookup: CDR1 SGDLS, CDR2 YYNGEE. V shed 0 bases and J 5 bases; nucleotides not matched to a gene: 7. For the CDR3, the DNA is TGTGCCAGCAGCGTAGGACAGGGAACGTGGGAGACCCAGTACTTC. Its translation: CASSVGQGTWETQYF.

CDR3 DNA: TGTGCCAGCAGCTTAGATTTACCCCCAACGGGTGAGCAGTTCTTC. Amino acid sequence: CASSLDLPPTGEQFF. The chain recombines TRBV11-2 with TRBJ2-1; D remains ambiguous. Germline assignment: CDR1 SGHAT and CDR2 FQNNGV. CDR3 length equals 15 residues. Trimming left V 0 bases short and J 9 bases short, with 15 bases between.

The chain uses TRBV5-1 and TRBJ2-2; D is undetermined. Germline-derived CDR1 and CDR2 are SGHRS and YFSETQ. V lost 9 bases and J 4 bases, leaving 16 bases between the germline ends. The length of the CDR3 is 14 residues. The CDR3 protein is CATSKRLSTGELFF. CDR3 sequence (DNA): TGCGCCACTTCAAAGAGGTTGTCCACCGGGGAGCTGTTTTTT. Looking up the rest from reference TRBV5-1 and TRBJ2-2 gives the full variable domain: KAGVTQTPRYLIKTRGQQVTLSCSPISGHRSVSWYQQTPGQGLQFLFEYFSETQRNKGNFPGRFSGRQFSNSRSEMNVSTLELGDSALYLCATSKRLSTGELFFGEGSRLTVL.

The V and J genes are TRBV18 and TRBJ2-7; TRBD2 might be the D (7 bases). CDR1 is KGHSH and CDR2 is LQKENI in the germline V gene. The V gene lost 1 base and the J gene lost 7 bases, with 26 bases spanning the gap. This CDR3 region has 18 residues. CDR3 region: CASSPQRRLAGALGEQYF. In nucleotides, the CDR3 is TGTGCCAGCTCACCACAACGCCGCCTCGCGGGGGCTTTGGGGGAGCAGTACTTC.

CDR3 in amino acids: CASSEAGTPYGYTF. The CDR3 DNA reads TGTGCCAGCAGTGAAGCAGGGACACCCTATGGCTACACCTTC. V and J are TRBV6-1 and TRBJ1-2; D is perhaps TRBD1 (6 bases). V lost 0 bases and J lost 4, with 9 bases in between. Germline-derived CDR1 and CDR2 are MNHNS and SASEGT. The CDR3 loop spans 14 amino acids.

The chain is built from TRBV5-1 and TRBJ1-3, with D maybe TRBD1 (5 bases). There are 15 residues in the CDR3. V was cut by 2 bases and J by 4 bases, with 13 bases left in between. Germline assignment: CDR1 SGHRS and CDR2 YFSETQ. CDR3: CASSFQGDGGNTIYF. The CDR3 DNA is TGCGCCAGCAGCTTTCAGGGCGACGGGGGAAACACCATATATTTT.

This rearrangement joins TRBV9 to TRBJ2-3, with D perhaps matching TRBD2 (6 bases). Germline CDR1 is SGDLS and CDR2 is YYNGEE. Trimming removed 0 bases at V and 2 bases at J, with 7 bases between. The CDR3 spans 14 residues. The CDR3 reads CASSVGLDTDTQYF. In nucleotides, the CDR3 is TGTGCCAGCAGCGTAGGACTAGACACAGATACGCAGTATTTT.

The gene calls are TRBV15 and TRBJ2-2; D perhaps matches TRBD2 (6 bases). The CDR3 totals 18 residues. Germline V gene lookup returns CDR1 LNHNV and CDR2 YYDKDF (reference sequence). The V end was cut by 0 bases, the J end by 5 bases, with 19 bases between. This chain's CDR3 is CATSRDGNRPRGTGELFF. CDR3 in DNA: TGTGCCACCAGCAGAGATGGAAATAGGCCCCGGGGGACCGGGGAGCTGTTTTTT. The full variable domain, completed using reference TRBV15 and TRBJ2-2, is DAMVIQNPRYQVTQFGKPVTLSCSQTLNHNVMYWYQQKSSQAPKLLFHYYDKDFNNEADTPDNFQSRRPNTSFCFLDIRSPGLGDTAMYLCATSRDGNRPRGTGELFFGEGSRLTVL.

The chain combines TRBV28 with TRBJ1-2; D is unresolved. The CDR3 runs 16 residues. The germline V gene has CDR1 MDHEN and CDR2 SYDVKM. V lost 5 bases to trimming and J lost 7 bases, with 23 bases between them. This CDR3 is CASSLKALVVSSGYTF. In nucleotides, the CDR3 is TGTGCCAGCAGTCTAAAAGCGCTAGTAGTTAGTAGTGGCTACACCTTC.

The rearrangement links TRBV6-5 to TRBJ2-1, with no clear D. CDR1 and CDR2 from the germline V gene are MNHEY and SVGAGI. The CDR3 sequence is 13 residues long. Trimming removed 0 bases at V and 6 bases at J, with 6 bases between. For the CDR3, the DNA is TGTGCCAGCAGTTACTCGTCCCGCAATGAGCAGTTCTTC. Translating gives CASSYSSRNEQFF.

V and J are TRBV5-8 and TRBJ2-1; 8 positions agree with TRBD1. V lost 0 bases, J lost 12 bases, and 8 bases stayed unmatched. The length of the CDR3 is 14 residues. Germline V gene sequence: CDR1 SGHTS, CDR2 YDEGEE. CDR3: CASSLGQGAESQFF. CDR3 sequence (DNA): TGTGCCAGCAGCTTGGGCCAGGGGGCTGAGTCGCAGTTCTTC. Drawing the rest from reference TRBV5-8 and TRBJ2-1, the complete variable domain is EAGVTQSPTHLIKTRGQQATLRCSPISGHTSVYWYQQALGLGLQFLLWYDEGEERNRGNFPPRFSGRQFPNYSSELNVNALELEDSALYLCASSLGQGAESQFFGPGTRLTVL.

This chain links TRBV30 with TRBJ1-1; no clear D. The V gene lost 5 bases and the J gene lost 0 bases, with 7 bases spanning the gap. The germline V gene has CDR1 GTSNPN and CDR2 SVGIG (reference sequence). This CDR3 region has 12 residues. CDR3: CAWGDLNTEAFF. The CDR3 DNA sequence: TGTGCCTGGGGAGACCTGAACACTGAAGCTTTCTTT. The complete variable domain, with remaining parts taken from reference TRBV30 and TRBJ1-1, reads SQTIHQWPATLVQPVGSPLSLECTVEGTSNPNLYWYRQAAGRGLQLLFYSVGIGQISSEVPQNLSASRPQDRQFILSSKKLLLSDSGFYLCAWGDLNTEAFFGQGTRLTVV.

The chain joins TRBV27 to TRBJ1-5, with D hard to call. This CDR3 contains 9 residues. Germline CDR1 is MNHEY and CDR2 is SMNVEV (reference sequence). Trimming removed 11 bases from V and 6 bases from J, with 5 bases in between. The CDR3 region is CASGQPQHF. CDR3 bases: TGTGCCTCAGGTCAGCCCCAGCATTTT.

The chain has TRBV10-1 and TRBJ1-1; 7 bases fit TRBD1. Germline CDR1 reads WNHNN; CDR2 reads SYGVQD (reference sequence). This CDR3 spans 13 amino acids. Trimming took 0 bases from V and 8 from J; bases not matched to a gene: 3. The CDR3 bases are TGCGCCAGCAGTGAGTCTAGGGGGCGCGAAGCTTTCTTT. Protein sequence: CASSESRGREAFF.

Here the CDR3 reads CASTSDSTSTDTQYF. The CDR3 coding sequence is TGCGCCAGCACCTCGGACAGTACTAGCACAGATACGCAGTATTTT. The chain uses TRBV5-1 and TRBJ2-3; TRBD1 might be the D (6 bases). The length of the CDR3 is 15 residues. The germline V gene encodes CDR1 SGHRS and CDR2 YFSETQ. V was cut by 6 bases and J by 0 bases, with 14 bases left in between. Variable domain in full (rest from reference TRBV5-1 and TRBJ2-3): KAGVTQTPRYLIKTRGQQVTLSCSPISGHRSVSWYQQTPGQGLQFLFEYFSETQRNKGNFPGRFSGRQFSNSRSEMNVSTLELGDSALYLCASTSDSTSTDTQYFGPGTRLTVL.

The CDR3 protein is CASSQEGAVGQPQHF. The CDR3 DNA reads as TGCGCCAGCAGCCAAGAGGGAGCGGTGGGGCAGCCCCAGCATTTT. The chain is built from TRBV4-3 and TRBJ1-5, with D hard to call. V lost 0 bases to trimming and J lost 7 bases, with 13 bases between them. The CDR3 is 15 amino acids. The germline V gene has CDR1 LGHNA and CDR2 YSLEER.

As for this clone: Other DNA sequences of this sample code for an identical CDR3. V usage is TRBV4-1 and J usage is TRBJ1-1; D may be TRBD1 (5 bases). Germline CDR1 is MGHRA and CDR2 is YSYEKL. Trimming left V 1 base short and J 2 bases short, with 8 bases between. This CDR3 region has 14 residues. Here the CDR3 DNA reads TGCGCCAGCAGCCAAGGGGGGGGAAACACTGAAGCTTTCTTT. This translates into CASSQGGGNTEAFF.

V is TRBV4-3 and J is TRBJ2-5, with D tentatively TRBD2 (5 bases). The DNA end favors TRBJ2-7, so the J call may be wrong. The germline V gene has CDR1 LGHNA and CDR2 YSLEER. The CDR3 loop spans 15 amino acids. CDR3 amino acids: CASSQDRTGTYEQYF. The CDR3, as DNA: TGCGCCAGCAGCCAAGACCGGACGGGAACCTACGAGCAGTACTTC.

V gene TRBV2 combines with J gene TRBJ2-1, with D uncertain. Germline CDR1 and CDR2: SNHLY and FYNNEI. The CDR3 sequence is 11 residues long. Deletions cut 10 bases from V and 7 bases from J, with 11 bases between. CDR3 sequence reads: CAISSGNEQFF. The CDR3 nucleotides read TGTGCCATTTCGTCCGGTAATGAGCAGTTCTTC. The full variable domain, completed using reference TRBV2 and TRBJ2-1, is EPEVTQTPSHQVTQMGQEVILRCVPISNHLYFYWYRQILGQKVEFLVSFYNNEISEKSEIFDDQFSVERPDGSNFTLKIRSTKLEDSAMYFCAISSGNEQFFGPGTRLTVL.